Listed below are T cell receptor beta chains from one sample, sequenced in a study of T cell repertoires in cytomegalovirus infection. TCRdb redid the calling of the reads with MiXCR, one entry per CDR3 protein. The data show some 800,000 distinct CDR3 sequences, around a third seen once. Their recognized antigens are unknown. Source: cultured CD8+ T cells from PBMCs, taken from culture after CMV antigen stimulation. These receptors came from a human donor in good health (CMV status not recorded). Some clones in this sample may be carry-over from other donors' samples. Both conserved end residues are part of each CDR3. Each record gives: J gene, D gene, V gene, clone size, CDR3 DNA, CDR3 protein. D genes are given only for firm matches. Only part of the rows carry a size: once, few, many, or a class if the clone is expanded.

>TRBJ1-5|NA|TRBV20-1|few
TGCAGTGCTAGAGGTGCGGACAGAGGCAATCAGCCCCAGCATTTT
CSARGADRGNQPQHF
>TRBJ2-1|NA|TRBV15|NA
TGTGCCACCAGCAGAGGGAGGGACCCCGGAGTGAGTGAGCAGTTCTTC
CATSRGRDPGVSEQFF
>TRBJ2-1|NA|TRBV19|few
TGTGCCAGTAATGGCCCTGTCGATGAGCAGTTCTTC
CASNGPVDEQFF
>TRBJ2-1|TRBD1|TRBV5-4|NA
TGTGCCAGCAGCTGGACAGGGGGCGAGGGTGAGCAGTTCTTC
CASSWTGGEGEQFF
>TRBJ1-5|NA|TRBV27|few
TGTGCCAGCAGTTCGTACCGGGACCTATCGCGGTGGCAGCCCCAGCATTTT
CASSSYRDLSRWQPQHF
>TRBJ2-5|NA|TRBV7-6|NA
TGTGCCAGCAGCTCCTCACAGGGATCTGCGGAGACCCAGTACTTC
CASSSSQGSAETQYF
>TRBJ1-1|NA|TRBV5-5|few
TGTGCCAGCAGCTTGCGAGGGGCTAGGGAAGCTTTCTTT
CASSLRGAREAFF
>TRBJ2-1|NA|TRBV14|NA
TGTGCCAGCAGCCTTTTCCCCGGGACACTACCCTCCAATGAGCAGTTCTTC
CASSLFPGTLPSNEQFF
>TRBJ1-1|NA|TRBV5-1|few
TGCGCCAGCCTCCCTGGTGACCCTTATTGGGGCACTGAAGCTTTCTTT
CASLPGDPYWGTEAFF
>TRBJ1-5|NA|TRBV19|NA
TGTGCCAGTAGTATAACAGGGCCGGGACAGCCCCAGCATTTT
CASSITGPGQPQHF
>TRBJ2-3|NA|TRBV7-2|many
TGTGCCAGCAGCTTACTTGGGAACGGCATGGATACGCAGTATTTT
CASSLLGNGMDTQYF